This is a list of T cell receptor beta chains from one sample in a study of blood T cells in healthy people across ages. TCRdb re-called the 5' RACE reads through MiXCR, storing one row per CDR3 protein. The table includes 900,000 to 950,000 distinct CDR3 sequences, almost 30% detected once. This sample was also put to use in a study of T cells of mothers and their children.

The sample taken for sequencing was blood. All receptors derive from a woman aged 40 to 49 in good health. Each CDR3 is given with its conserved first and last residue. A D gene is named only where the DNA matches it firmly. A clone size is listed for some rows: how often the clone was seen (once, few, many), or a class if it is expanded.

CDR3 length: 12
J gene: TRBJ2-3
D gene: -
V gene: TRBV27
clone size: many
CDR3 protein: CASSPPGSTQYF
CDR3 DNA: TGTGCCAGCAGCCCGCCGGGCAGTACGCAGTATTTT

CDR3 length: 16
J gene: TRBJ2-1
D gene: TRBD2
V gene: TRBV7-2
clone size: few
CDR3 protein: CASGLYGLAGENERFF
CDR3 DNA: TGTGCCAGCGGCCTATACGGACTAGCGGGGGAAAATGAGCGGTTCTTC

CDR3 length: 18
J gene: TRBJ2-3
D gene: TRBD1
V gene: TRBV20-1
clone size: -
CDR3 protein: CSAVWVPGTGGLADTQYF
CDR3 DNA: TGCAGTGCCGTCTGGGTCCCCGGGACAGGGGGCCTAGCAGATACGCAGTATTTT

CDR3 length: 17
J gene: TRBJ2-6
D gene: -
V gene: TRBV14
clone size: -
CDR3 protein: CASSLADSISGANVLTF
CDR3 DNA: TGTGCCAGCAGCCTAGCGGACAGCATCTCTGGGGCCAACGTCCTGACTTTC

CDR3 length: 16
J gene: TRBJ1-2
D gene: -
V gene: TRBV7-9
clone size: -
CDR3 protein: CASSPLGTDRDYGYTF
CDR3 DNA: TGTGCCAGCAGCCCCCTGGGGACGGACAGAGACTATGGCTACACCTTC

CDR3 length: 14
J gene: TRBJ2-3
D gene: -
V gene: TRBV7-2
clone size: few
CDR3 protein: CASSFRATTDTQYF
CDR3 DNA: TGTGCCAGCAGCTTTCGAGCAACCACAGATACGCAGTATTTT

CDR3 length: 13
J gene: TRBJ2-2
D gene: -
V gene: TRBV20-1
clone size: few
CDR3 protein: CSARSQAAGELFF
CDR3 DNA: TGCAGTGCTAGATCGCAGGCCGCCGGGGAGCTGTTTTTT

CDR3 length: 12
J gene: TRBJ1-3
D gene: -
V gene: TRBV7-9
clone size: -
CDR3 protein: CASSIDGNTIYF
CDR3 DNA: TGTGCCAGCAGCATAGATGGAAACACCATATATTTT

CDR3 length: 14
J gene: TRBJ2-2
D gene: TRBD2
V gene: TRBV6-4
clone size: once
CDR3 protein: CASSVRGDTGELFF
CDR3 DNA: TGTGCCAGCAGTGTGCGGGGGGACACCGGGGAGCTGTTTTTT

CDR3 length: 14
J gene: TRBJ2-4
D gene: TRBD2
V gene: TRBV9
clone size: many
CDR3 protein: CASSPGGGKNIQYF
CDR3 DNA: TGTGCCAGCAGCCCGGGGGGGGGCAAAAACATTCAGTACTTC

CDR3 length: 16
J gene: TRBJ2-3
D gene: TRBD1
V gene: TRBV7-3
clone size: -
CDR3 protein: CASSPADRVGTDTQYF
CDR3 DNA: TGTGCCAGCAGCCCAGCGGACAGGGTAGGCACAGATACGCAGTATTTT

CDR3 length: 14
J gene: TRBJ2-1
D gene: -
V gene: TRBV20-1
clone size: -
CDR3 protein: CSAPRQVRGNEQFF
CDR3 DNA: TGCAGTGCTCCTAGACAGGTCAGGGGCAATGAGCAGTTCTTC

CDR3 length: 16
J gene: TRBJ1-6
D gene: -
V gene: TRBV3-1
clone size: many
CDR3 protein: CASSQGAISYNSPLHF
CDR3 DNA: TGTGCCAGCAGCCAAGGGGCGATCTCCTATAATTCACCCCTCCACTTT

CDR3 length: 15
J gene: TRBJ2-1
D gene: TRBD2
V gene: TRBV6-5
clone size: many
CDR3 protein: CASSPRTSGLNEQFF
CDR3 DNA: TGTGCCAGCAGCCCGCGGACTAGCGGCCTTAATGAGCAGTTCTTC

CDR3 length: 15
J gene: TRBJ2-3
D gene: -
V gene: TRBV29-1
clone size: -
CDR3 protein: CSAQPYGGGPDTQYF
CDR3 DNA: TGCAGCGCCCAACCTTACGGGGGCGGCCCAGATACGCAGTATTTT

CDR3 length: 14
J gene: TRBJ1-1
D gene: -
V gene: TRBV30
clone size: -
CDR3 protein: CASIRQAARAEAFF
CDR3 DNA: TGTGCCTCCATTAGACAGGCCGCTAGGGCTGAAGCTTTCTTT

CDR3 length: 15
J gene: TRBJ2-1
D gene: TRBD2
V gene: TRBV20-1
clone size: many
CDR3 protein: CSASEKAGGLGEQFF
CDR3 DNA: TGCAGTGCTAGCGAGAAGGCGGGGGGGTTAGGTGAGCAGTTCTTC

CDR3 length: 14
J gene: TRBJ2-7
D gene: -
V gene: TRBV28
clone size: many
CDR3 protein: CASSSTGYSYEQYF
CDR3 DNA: TGTGCCAGCAGTTCTACGGGATACTCCTACGAGCAGTACTTC

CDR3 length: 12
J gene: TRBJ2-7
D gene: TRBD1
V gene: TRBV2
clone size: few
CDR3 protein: CASHRDSYEQYF
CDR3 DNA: TGTGCCAGCCACCGGGACAGCTACGAGCAGTACTTC

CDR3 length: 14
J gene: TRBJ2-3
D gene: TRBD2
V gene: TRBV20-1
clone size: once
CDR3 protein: CSASREGLTDTQYF
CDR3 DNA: TGCAGTGCCTCTAGGGAGGGGCTCACAGATACGCAGTATTTT

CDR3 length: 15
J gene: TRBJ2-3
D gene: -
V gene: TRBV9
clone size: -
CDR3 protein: CASSVSGRSTDTQYF
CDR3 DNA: TGTGCCAGCAGCGTTTCAGGACGAAGCACAGATACGCAGTATTTT

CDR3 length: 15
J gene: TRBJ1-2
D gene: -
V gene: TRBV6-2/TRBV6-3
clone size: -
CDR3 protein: CASRQTVQTNYGYTF
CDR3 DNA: TGTGCCAGCAGACAGACGGTCCAAACTAACTATGGCTACACCTTC

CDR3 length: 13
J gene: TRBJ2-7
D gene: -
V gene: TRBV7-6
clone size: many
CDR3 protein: CASSPGMDHEQYF
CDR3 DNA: TGTGCCAGCAGCCCCGGGATGGACCACGAGCAGTACTTC

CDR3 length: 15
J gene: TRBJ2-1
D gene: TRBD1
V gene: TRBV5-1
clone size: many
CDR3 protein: CASSLPTGDRGQEFF
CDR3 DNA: TGCGCCAGCAGCCTACCCACGGGAGACAGGGGGCAGGAGTTCTTC

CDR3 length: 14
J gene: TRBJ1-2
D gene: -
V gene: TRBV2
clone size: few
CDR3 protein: CASRVTTGHYGYTF
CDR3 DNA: TGTGCCAGCAGGGTTACCACAGGGCACTATGGCTACACCTTC

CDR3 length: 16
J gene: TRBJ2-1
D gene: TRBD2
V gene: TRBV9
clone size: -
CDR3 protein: CASSVGGAGSYNEQFF
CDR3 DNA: TGTGCCAGCAGCGTAGGAGGAGCGGGGTCCTACAATGAGCAGTTCTTC

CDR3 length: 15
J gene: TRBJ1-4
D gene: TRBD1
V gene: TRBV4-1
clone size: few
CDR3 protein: CASSPTGTGREKLFF
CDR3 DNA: TGCGCCAGCAGCCCCACCGGGACAGGTCGCGAAAAACTGTTTTTT

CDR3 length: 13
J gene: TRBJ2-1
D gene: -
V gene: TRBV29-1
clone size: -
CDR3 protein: CSAVAGSYNEQFF
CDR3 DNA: TGCAGCGCAGTAGCCGGCTCCTACAATGAGCAGTTCTTC

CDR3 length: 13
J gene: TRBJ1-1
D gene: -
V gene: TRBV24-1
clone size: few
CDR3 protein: CATRLGPNTEAFF
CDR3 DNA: TGTGCCACCAGGTTGGGACCGAACACTGAAGCTTTCTTT